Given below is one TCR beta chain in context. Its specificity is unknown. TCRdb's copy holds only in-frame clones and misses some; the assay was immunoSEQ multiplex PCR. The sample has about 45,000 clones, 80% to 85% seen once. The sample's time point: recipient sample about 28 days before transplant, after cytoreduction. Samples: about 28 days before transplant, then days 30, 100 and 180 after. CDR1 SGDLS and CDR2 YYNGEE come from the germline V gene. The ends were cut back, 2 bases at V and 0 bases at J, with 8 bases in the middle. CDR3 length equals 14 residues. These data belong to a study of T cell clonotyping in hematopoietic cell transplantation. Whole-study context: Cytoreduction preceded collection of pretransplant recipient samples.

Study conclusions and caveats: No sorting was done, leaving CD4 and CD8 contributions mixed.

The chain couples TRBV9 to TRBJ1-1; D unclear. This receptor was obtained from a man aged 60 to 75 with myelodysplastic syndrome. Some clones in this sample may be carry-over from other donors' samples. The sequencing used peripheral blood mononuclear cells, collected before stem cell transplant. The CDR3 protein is CASSVSGMNTEAFF. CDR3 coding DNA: TGTGCCAGCAGCGTTAGTGGAATGAACACTGAAGCTTTCTTT.